This T cell receptor (beta chain) derives from a study of T cells in Graves' hyperthyroidism and ophthalmopathy. This CDR3 has 12 residues. Germline-derived CDR1 and CDR2 are KGHSH and LQKENI. General observations from the study: In the blood, most expanded thyroid clonotypes above 0.001 appeared as well.

Details on this clonotype: The antigen remains undetermined. This may come from a read error, since a much larger clone is one base off.

Clinical symptoms, serum thyroxine and TRAb, thyroid ultrasound and orbital computed tomography together formed the diagnostic basis. Around 10 ml fresh peripheral blood yielded the PBMCs. It was RNA transcripts that yielded the amplified TCR beta CDR3 regions. RT-PCR in the first round (using the HTBI primer set) targeted the TCR CDR3. TCRdb re-called the multiplex PCR reads through MiXCR, storing one row per CDR3 protein. The repertoire includes 300,000 or so distinct CDR3 sequences, roughly 23% of them detected once, and 50% sits in the top ten. Sample: blood. The rearrangement uses TRBV18 and TRBJ2-1; no firm D call. This TCR was recovered from a woman between 45 and 65 years old with Graves' hyperthyroidism. CDR3 region: CVSTDPGNEQFF. The CDR3 nucleotides are TGTGTCAGCACCGATCCCGGGAATGAGCAGTTCTTC.